This T cell receptor (beta chain) was obtained from a study of blood T cell repertoires in COVID-19. Study summary: Samples taken during acute and convalescent COVID-19 were collected in the United States, Italy and Spain.

The germline CDR1 and CDR2 sequences are MDHEN and SYDVKM. CDR3 length: 14 residues. Unmatched junction bases numbered 9, after V lost 10 bases and J lost 8 bases. As originally analysed: How many nucleated cells were present was estimated from reference gene primer amplification. Assay: immunoSEQ multiplex PCR; the TCRdb copy retains only in-frame clones and omits some. The DNA was the basis for D and trimming; V, J and clone size are from that table. The table has approximately 60,000 clones, around 86% seen once. This receptor was identified in a man aged 50 or older with active COVID-19. This chain joins TRBV28 and TRBJ1-4; 11 nucleotides match TRBD1. Sequencing input: peripheral blood. CDR3 protein: CATGQGVLREKLFF. In DNA, the CDR3 is TGTGCCACGGGACAGGGGGTTTTACGAGAAAAACTGTTTTTT.